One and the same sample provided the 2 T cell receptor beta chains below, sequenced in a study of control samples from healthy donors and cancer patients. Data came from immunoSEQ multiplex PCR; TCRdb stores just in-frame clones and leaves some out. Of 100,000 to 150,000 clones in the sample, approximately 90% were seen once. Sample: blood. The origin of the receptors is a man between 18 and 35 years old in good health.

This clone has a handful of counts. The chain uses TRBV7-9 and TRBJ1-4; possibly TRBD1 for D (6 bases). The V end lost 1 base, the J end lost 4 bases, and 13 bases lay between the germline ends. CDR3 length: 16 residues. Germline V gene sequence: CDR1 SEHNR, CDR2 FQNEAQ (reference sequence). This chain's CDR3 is CASSLGFQDSNEKLFF. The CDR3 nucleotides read TGTGCCAGCAGCTTAGGTTTTCAGGACAGTAATGAAAAACTGTTTTTT.

CDR3: CASSPGTDTQYF. In DNA, the CDR3 is TGTGCCAGCAGCCCGGGAACAGATACGCAGTATTTT. The chain combines TRBV5-5 with TRBJ2-3; a weak D match, TRBD2 (5 bases). In germline, CDR1 is SGHKS, CDR2 YYEKEE (reference sequence). This CDR3 has 12 residues. V lost 4 bases and J 3 bases, leaving 6 bases between the germline ends. Using reference TRBV5-5 and TRBJ2-3 for the parts outside the CDR3, the full variable domain is DAGVTQSPTHLIKTRGQQVTLRCSPISGHKSVSWYQQVLGQGPQFIFQYYEKEERGRGNFPDRFSARQFPNYSSELNVNALLLGDSALYLCASSPGTDTQYFGPGTRLTVL.